The sequence of this T cell receptor (beta chain) was determined in a study of human T cells and chemical hapten exposure. Regarding the study as a whole: Among TCRs, those above 1 in 1000 frequency were unaffected by DPC sensitization.

TCRdb re-analysed the RACE reads in MiXCR, keeping a single row per CDR3 protein. Of about 100,000 distinct CDR3 sequences detected, about an eighth appear once; the ten largest clones hold roughly 3.1%. This clonotype has a count of ten or more. Its specificity is unknown. V dropped 11 bases and J dropped 4 bases, with 17 bases sitting between them. This CDR3 has 13 residues. Germline CDR1 and CDR2: MNHEY and SVGEGT. The time point: patch test 2, 6 weeks after DPC sensitization. Treatment in this sample: therapeutic diphenylcyclopropenone sensitization with weekly scalp DPC. The V call is TRBV6-2 or TRBV6-3, the J call TRBJ2-5; a weak D match, TRBD2 (6 bases). The sequenced sample was whole blood, obtained in connection with sensitization to the hapten diphenylcyclopropenone (DPC). This receptor was taken from a woman aged 40 to 50 with alopecia areata. Some clones in this sample may be carry-over from other donors' samples. The CDR3 here is CAAREAVGETQYF. The CDR3 DNA reads as TGTGCCGCCAGGGAGGCGGTTGGAGAGACCCAGTACTTC.